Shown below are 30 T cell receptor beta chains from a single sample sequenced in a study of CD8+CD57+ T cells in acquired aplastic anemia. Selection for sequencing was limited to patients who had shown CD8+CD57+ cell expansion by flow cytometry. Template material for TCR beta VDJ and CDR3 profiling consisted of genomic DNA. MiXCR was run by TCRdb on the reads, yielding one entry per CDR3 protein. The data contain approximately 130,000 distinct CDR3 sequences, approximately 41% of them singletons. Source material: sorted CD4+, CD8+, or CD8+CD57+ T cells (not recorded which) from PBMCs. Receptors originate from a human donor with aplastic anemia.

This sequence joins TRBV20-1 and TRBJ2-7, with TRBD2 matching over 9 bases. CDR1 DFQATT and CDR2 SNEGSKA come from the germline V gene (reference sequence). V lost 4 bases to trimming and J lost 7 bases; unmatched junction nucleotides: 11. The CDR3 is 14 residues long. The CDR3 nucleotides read TGCAGTGCTATCGAGCGGGGGGTCCCAGCGGAGCAGTACTTC. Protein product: CSAIERGVPAEQYF.

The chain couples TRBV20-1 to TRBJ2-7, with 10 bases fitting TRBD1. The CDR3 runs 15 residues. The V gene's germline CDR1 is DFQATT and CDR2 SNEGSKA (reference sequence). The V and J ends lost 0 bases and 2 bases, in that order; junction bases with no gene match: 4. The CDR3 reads CSARDDGTGAYEQYF. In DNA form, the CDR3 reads TGCAGTGCTAGAGATGACGGGACAGGGGCCTACGAGCAGTACTTC.

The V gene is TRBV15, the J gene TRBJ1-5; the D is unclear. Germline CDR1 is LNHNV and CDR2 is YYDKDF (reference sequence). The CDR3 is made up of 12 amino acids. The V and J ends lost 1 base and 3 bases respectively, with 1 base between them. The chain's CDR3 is CATSRVNQPQHF. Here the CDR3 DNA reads TGTGCCACCAGCAGAGTCAATCAGCCCCAGCATTTT.

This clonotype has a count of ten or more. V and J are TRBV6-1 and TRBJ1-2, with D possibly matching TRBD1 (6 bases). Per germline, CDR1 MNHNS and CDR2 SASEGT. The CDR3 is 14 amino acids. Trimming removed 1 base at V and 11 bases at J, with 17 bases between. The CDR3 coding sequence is TGTGCCAGCAGTGAAGACAGGGACTCCTCGGAGTACACCTTC. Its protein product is CASSEDRDSSEYTF.

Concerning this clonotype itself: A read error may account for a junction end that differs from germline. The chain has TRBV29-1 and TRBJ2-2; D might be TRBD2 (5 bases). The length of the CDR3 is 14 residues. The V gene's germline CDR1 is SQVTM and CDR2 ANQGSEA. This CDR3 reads CSTIGPANTGELLF. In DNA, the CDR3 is TGCAGCACTATAGGGCCCGCGAACACCGGGGAGCTGCTTTTT.

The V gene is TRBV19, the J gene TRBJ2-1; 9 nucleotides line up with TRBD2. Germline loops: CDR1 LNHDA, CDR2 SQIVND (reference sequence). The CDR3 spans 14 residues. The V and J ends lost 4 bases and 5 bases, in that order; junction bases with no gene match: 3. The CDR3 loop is CASSTGLANNEQFF. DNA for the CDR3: TGTGCCAGTAGTACCGGACTAGCGAACAATGAGCAGTTCTTC.

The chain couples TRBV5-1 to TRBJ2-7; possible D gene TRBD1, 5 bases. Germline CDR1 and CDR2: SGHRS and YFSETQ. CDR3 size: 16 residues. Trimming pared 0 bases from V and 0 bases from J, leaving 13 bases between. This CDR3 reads CASSLVADSRSYEQYF. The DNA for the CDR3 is TGCGCCAGCAGCTTGGTGGCCGACAGTCGCTCCTACGAGCAGTACTTC.

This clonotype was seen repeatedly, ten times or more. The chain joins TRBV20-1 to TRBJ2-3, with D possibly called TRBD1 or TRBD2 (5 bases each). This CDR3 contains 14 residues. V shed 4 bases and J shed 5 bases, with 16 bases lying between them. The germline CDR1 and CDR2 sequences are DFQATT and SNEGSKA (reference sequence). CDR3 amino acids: CSAKHGAPGDTQYF. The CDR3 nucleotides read TGCAGTGCTAAGCACGGGGCCCCGGGAGATACGCAGTATTTT.

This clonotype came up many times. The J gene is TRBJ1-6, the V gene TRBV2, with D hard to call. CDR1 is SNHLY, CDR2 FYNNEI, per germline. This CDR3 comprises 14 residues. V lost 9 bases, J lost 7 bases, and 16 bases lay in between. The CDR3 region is CASRFADGNSPLHF. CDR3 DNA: TGTGCCAGTAGATTTGCGGACGGGAATTCACCCCTCCACTTT.

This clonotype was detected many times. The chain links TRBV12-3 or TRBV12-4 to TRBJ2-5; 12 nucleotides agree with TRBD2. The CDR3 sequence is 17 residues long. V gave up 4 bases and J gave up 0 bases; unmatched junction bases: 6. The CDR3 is CASSWELAGGYQETQYF. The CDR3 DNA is TGTGCCAGCAGTTGGGAACTAGCGGGGGGTTACCAAGAGACCCAGTACTTC.

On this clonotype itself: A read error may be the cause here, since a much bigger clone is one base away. The CDR3: CASSEGAGYGYTF. CDR3 sequence (DNA): TGTGCCAGCAGTGAGGGGGCAGGGTACGGCTACACCTTC. The chain joins TRBV2 to TRBJ1-2; weak D call: TRBD1 (6 bases). Germline V gives CDR1 SNHLY, CDR2 FYNNEI. The CDR3 has 13 amino acids. The ends were cut back, 3 bases at V and 8 bases at J, with 13 bases in the middle.

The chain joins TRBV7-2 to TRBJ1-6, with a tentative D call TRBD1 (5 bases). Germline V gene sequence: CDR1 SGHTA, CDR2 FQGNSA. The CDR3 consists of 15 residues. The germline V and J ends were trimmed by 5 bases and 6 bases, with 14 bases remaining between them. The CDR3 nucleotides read TGTGCCAGCAGCCTCCGTGGGGGTAGTAATTCACCCCTCCACTTT. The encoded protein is CASSLRGGSNSPLHF.

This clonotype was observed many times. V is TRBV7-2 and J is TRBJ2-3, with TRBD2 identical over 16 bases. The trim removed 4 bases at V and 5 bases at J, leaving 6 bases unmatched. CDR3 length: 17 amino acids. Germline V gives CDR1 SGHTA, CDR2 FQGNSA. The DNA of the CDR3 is TGTGCCAGCAGCTCCGGGACTAGCGGGGGGGCCATAGATACGCAGTATTTT. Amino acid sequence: CASSSGTSGGAIDTQYF.

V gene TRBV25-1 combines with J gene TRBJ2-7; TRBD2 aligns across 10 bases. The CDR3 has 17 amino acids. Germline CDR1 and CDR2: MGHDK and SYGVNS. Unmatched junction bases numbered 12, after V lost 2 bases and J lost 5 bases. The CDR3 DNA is TGTGCCAGCAGTGAAGGGCTAGCGGGGGTCATCCTGGACGAGCAGTACTTC. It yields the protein CASSEGLAGVILDEQYF.

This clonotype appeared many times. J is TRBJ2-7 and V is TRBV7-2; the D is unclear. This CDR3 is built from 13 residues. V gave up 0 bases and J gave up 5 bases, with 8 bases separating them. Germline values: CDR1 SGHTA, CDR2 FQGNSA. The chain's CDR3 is CASSLARWDEQYF. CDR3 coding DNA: TGTGCCAGCAGCTTAGCCCGTTGGGACGAGCAGTACTTC.

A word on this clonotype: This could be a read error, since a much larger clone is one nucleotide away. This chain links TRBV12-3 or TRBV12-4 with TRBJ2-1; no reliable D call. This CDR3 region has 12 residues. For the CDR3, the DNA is TGTGCCAGCAGTCAATTGGGGTATGAGCAGCTCTTC. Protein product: CASSQLGYEQLF.

CDR3 nucleotide sequence: TGTGCCAGTAGTCAGGGGCTAAGCACAGATACGCAGTATTTT. Residues: CASSQGLSTDTQYF. The chain has TRBV19 and TRBJ2-3, with D tentatively TRBD1 (6 bases). V shed 5 bases and J shed 0 bases, with 9 bases lying between them. The CDR3 loop spans 14 amino acids. Germline lookup yields CDR1 LNHDA and CDR2 SQIVND (reference sequence).

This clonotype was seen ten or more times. Here the CDR3 DNA reads TGTGCCAGTAGTATGCGGACAGGGTCCCGCTCTGGGGCCAACGTCCTGACTTTC. This gives the protein CASSMRTGSRSGANVLTF. The chain joins TRBV19 to TRBJ2-6; 8 bases are a match to TRBD1. CDR3 length: 18 residues. Trimming at V came to 3 bases and at J to 0 bases, leaving 7 bases not matched to a gene. Germline lookup yields CDR1 LNHDA and CDR2 SQIVND (reference sequence).

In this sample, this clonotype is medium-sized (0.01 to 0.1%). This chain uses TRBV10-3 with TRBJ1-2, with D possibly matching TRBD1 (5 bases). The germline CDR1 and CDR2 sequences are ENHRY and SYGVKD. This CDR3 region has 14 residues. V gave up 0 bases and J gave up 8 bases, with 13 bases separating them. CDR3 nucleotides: TGTGCCATCAGTGAGTCGAGCAGGGATCAAGGCTACACCTTC. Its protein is CAISESSRDQGYTF.

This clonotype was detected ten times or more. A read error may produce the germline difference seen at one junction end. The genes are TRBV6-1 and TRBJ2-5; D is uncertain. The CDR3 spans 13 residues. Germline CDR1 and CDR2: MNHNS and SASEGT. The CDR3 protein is CASTVVQQETQCF. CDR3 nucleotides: TGTGCCAGCACCGTGGTACAGCAAGAGACCCAGTGCTTC.

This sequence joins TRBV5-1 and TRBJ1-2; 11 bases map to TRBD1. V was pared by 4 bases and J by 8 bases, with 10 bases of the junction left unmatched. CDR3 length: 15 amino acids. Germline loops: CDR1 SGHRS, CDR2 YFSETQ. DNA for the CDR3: TGCGCCAGCAGCAGGGTCGGACAGGGGGCGCGAGGCTACACCTTC. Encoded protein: CASSRVGQGARGYTF.

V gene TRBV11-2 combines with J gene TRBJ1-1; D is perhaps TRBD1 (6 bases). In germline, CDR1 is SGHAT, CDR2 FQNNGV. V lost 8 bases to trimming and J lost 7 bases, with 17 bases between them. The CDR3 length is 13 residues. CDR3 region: CASDTGLMGEAFF. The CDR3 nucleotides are TGTGCCAGCGACACAGGGCTGATGGGTGAAGCTTTCTTT.

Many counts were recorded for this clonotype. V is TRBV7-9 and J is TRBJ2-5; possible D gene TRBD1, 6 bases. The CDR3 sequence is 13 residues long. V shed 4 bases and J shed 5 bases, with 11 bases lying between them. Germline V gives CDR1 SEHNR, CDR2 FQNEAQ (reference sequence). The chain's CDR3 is CASSYRDTETQYF. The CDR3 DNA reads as TGTGCCAGCAGCTACCGGGACACCGAGACCCAGTACTTC.

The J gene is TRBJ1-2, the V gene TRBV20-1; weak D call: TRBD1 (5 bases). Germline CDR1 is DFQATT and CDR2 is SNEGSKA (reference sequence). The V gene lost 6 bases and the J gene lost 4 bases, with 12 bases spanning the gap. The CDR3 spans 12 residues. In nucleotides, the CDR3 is TGCAGTGCCCCCAGGGTATCCTATGGCTACACCTTC. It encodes CSAPRVSYGYTF.

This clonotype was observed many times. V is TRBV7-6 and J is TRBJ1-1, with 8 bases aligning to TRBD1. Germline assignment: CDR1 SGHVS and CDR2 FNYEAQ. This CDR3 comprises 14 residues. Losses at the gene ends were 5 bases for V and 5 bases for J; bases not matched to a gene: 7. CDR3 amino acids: CASSIGQGHTEAFF. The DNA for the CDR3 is TGTGCCAGCAGCATCGGACAGGGACATACTGAAGCTTTCTTT.

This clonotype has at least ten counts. CDR3 sequence reads: CASSLDPGQGYEQFF. CDR3 DNA sequence: TGTGCCAGCAGCTTAGACCCGGGACAGGGATATGAGCAGTTCTTC. J is TRBJ2-1 and V is TRBV11-2; the match to TRBD1 covers 9 bases. V lost 0 bases, J lost 8 bases, and 5 bases stayed unmatched. Germline values: CDR1 SGHAT, CDR2 FQNNGV. The CDR3 covers 15 residues.

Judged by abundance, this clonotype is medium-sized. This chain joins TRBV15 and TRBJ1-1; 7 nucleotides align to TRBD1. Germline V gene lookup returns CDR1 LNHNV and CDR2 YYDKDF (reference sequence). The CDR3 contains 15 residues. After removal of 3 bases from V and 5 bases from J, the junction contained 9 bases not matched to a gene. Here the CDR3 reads CATSSDRVLRTEAFF. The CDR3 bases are TGTGCCACCAGCAGCGACAGGGTGTTGAGGACTGAAGCTTTCTTT.

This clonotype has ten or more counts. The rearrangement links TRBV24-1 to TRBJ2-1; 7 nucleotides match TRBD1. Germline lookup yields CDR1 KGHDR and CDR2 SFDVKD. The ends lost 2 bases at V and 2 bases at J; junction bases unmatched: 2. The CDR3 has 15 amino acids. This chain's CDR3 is CATSDWDSTYNEQFF. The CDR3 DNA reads TGTGCCACCAGTGATTGGGACAGTACCTACAATGAGCAGTTCTTC.

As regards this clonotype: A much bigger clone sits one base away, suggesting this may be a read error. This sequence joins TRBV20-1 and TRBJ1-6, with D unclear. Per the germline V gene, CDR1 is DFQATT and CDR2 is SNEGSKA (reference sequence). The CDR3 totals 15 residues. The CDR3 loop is CSASGSSSYSSPLHF. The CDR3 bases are TGCAGTGCTAGTGGCAGCAGCTCCTATAGTTCACCCCTCCACTTT.

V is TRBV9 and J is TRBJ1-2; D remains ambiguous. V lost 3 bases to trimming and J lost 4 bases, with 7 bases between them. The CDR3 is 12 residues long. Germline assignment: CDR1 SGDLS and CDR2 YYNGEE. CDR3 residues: CASSASIYGYTF. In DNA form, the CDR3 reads TGTGCCAGCAGCGCCAGCATCTATGGCTACACCTTC.